These T cell receptor beta chains were read from a single sample in a study of T-cell reconstitution after alpha-beta-depleted transplantation in children. Using its own MiXCR run on the PCR reads, TCRdb lists one record per CDR3 protein. The table has 300,000 or so distinct CDR3 sequences, 9.9% seen once. The input for sequencing was PBMCs from the stem cell graft donor, taken from the stem cell graft. All receptors come from a human donor who donated a stem cell graft to a child with SCID. Each CDR3 is given with its conserved first and last residue. Fields, in order: D gene, J gene, V gene, clone size, CDR3 DNA, CDR3 protein. D genes are given only for firm matches. The listing skips clone size in some rows; elsewhere it reads once, few, many or a size class.

D gene: TRBD1
J gene: TRBJ2-2
V gene: TRBV27
clone size: -
CDR3 DNA: TGTGCCAGCAGGACTCGCGACCCGGGACAGGGATCGGTTTCGAACACCGGGGAGCTGTTTTTT
CDR3 protein: CASRTRDPGQGSVSNTGELFF

D gene: -
J gene: TRBJ1-6
V gene: TRBV20-1
clone size: many
CDR3 DNA: TGCAGTGCTCCCGACAGAGGTTATAATTCACCCCTCCACTTT
CDR3 protein: CSAPDRGYNSPLHF

D gene: -
J gene: TRBJ2-7
V gene: TRBV5-1
clone size: -
CDR3 DNA: TGCGCCAGCAGCTTGGCCTTGGGGAACGGCGAGCAGTACTTC
CDR3 protein: CASSLALGNGEQYF

D gene: TRBD2
J gene: TRBJ2-3
V gene: TRBV27
clone size: -
CDR3 DNA: TGTGCCAGCAGTTGGGCAGGGAGGGCCAGGAATACGCAGTATTTT
CDR3 protein: CASSWAGRARNTQYF

D gene: -
J gene: TRBJ2-5
V gene: TRBV7-9
clone size: -
CDR3 DNA: TGTGCCAGCAGCTTAAATCCCGGAGGGTCTGAGACCCAGTACTTC
CDR3 protein: CASSLNPGGSETQYF

D gene: -
J gene: TRBJ2-7
V gene: TRBV5-1
clone size: many
CDR3 DNA: TGCGCCAGCAGCTTGGAAGGGAATTCCTACGAGCAGTACTTC
CDR3 protein: CASSLEGNSYEQYF

D gene: -
J gene: TRBJ2-7
V gene: TRBV5-1
clone size: -
CDR3 DNA: TGCGCCAGCAGCTTGGGAGTCCCAAGCTCCTACGAGCAGTACTTC
CDR3 protein: CASSLGVPSSYEQYF

D gene: -
J gene: TRBJ2-5
V gene: TRBV2
clone size: many
CDR3 DNA: TGTGCCAGCAGTGTCAGACACGCCTCGGGGGAGACCCAGTACTTC
CDR3 protein: CASSVRHASGETQYF

D gene: -
J gene: TRBJ2-2
V gene: TRBV6-1
clone size: many
CDR3 DNA: TGTGCCAGCAGTCCGCCGGGCCGCCCCACCGGGGAGCTGTTTTTT
CDR3 protein: CASSPPGRPTGELFF

D gene: -
J gene: TRBJ1-1
V gene: TRBV12-3/TRBV12-4
clone size: few
CDR3 DNA: TGTGCCAGCAGTTCCCCGGTGGGGGTGGTTGGCACTGAAGCTTTCTTT
CDR3 protein: CASSSPVGVVGTEAFF

D gene: -
J gene: TRBJ2-7
V gene: TRBV5-1
clone size: -
CDR3 DNA: TGCGCCAGCAGCTTGGCCCGGACCGCGGGCACCTACGAGCAGTACTTC
CDR3 protein: CASSLARTAGTYEQYF

D gene: TRBD2
J gene: TRBJ2-7
V gene: TRBV20-1
clone size: -
CDR3 DNA: TGCAGTGCTCGTCCTAGCGGGGGAGCCTACGAGCAGTACTTC
CDR3 protein: CSARPSGGAYEQYF

D gene: -
J gene: TRBJ2-3
V gene: TRBV7-9
clone size: few
CDR3 DNA: TGTGCCAGCAGCTGGGGGAGAGCAGATACGCAGTATTTT
CDR3 protein: CASSWGRADTQYF

D gene: -
J gene: TRBJ1-1
V gene: TRBV18
clone size: few
CDR3 DNA: TGTGCCAGCTCACCACCAGGGGAGTACACTGAAGCTTTCTTT
CDR3 protein: CASSPPGEYTEAFF

D gene: TRBD2
J gene: TRBJ2-7
V gene: TRBV20-1
clone size: few
CDR3 DNA: TGCAGTGCCCCAGCGCCGGGGCTAGCGGGGTACGAGCAGTACTTC
CDR3 protein: CSAPAPGLAGYEQYF

D gene: TRBD1
J gene: TRBJ2-2
V gene: TRBV14
clone size: many
CDR3 DNA: TGTGCCAGCAGCCAAGCAGGGGGCGCGTCCGGGGAGCTGTTTTTT
CDR3 protein: CASSQAGGASGELFF

D gene: -
J gene: TRBJ2-2
V gene: TRBV13
clone size: -
CDR3 DNA: TGTGCCAGCAGCTTAGGCCGTAGACTAGGAGTTCCCGGGGAGCTGTTTTTT
CDR3 protein: CASSLGRRLGVPGELFF

D gene: -
J gene: TRBJ1-6
V gene: TRBV7-6
clone size: few
CDR3 DNA: TGTGCCAGCAGCTTAGAAGACAATTCACCCCTCCACTTT
CDR3 protein: CASSLEDNSPLHF

D gene: -
J gene: TRBJ1-6
V gene: TRBV5-1
clone size: -
CDR3 DNA: TGCGCCAGCAGCTCAGATCTATCTTCTTCACCCCTCCACTTT
CDR3 protein: CASSSDLSSSPLHF

D gene: -
J gene: TRBJ2-7
V gene: TRBV3-1
clone size: -
CDR3 DNA: TGTGCCAGCAGCCAAGATCAGAACGAGCAGTACTTC
CDR3 protein: CASSQDQNEQYF

D gene: TRBD1
J gene: TRBJ2-1
V gene: TRBV11-1
clone size: few
CDR3 DNA: TGTGCCAGCAGCCTCGGACAGGGTTCTGGGAATGAGCAGTTCTTC
CDR3 protein: CASSLGQGSGNEQFF

D gene: -
J gene: TRBJ2-3
V gene: TRBV7-2
clone size: -
CDR3 DNA: TGTGCCAGCAGCGACAAGAGGGGGATCACAGATACGCAGTATTTT
CDR3 protein: CASSDKRGITDTQYF

D gene: TRBD2
J gene: TRBJ2-1
V gene: TRBV7-7
clone size: many
CDR3 DNA: TGTGCCAGCAGCCGGGGACTAGCGGGGAAAGATGAGCAGTTCTTC
CDR3 protein: CASSRGLAGKDEQFF

D gene: -
J gene: TRBJ2-1
V gene: TRBV6-5
clone size: few
CDR3 DNA: TGTGCCAGCAGTTACTCGAAGGTTACTATGGAGCAGTTCTTC
CDR3 protein: CASSYSKVTMEQFF

D gene: -
J gene: TRBJ1-5
V gene: TRBV20-1
clone size: few
CDR3 DNA: TGCAGTGCTAGTCAGGGTGTGGGTCAGCCCCAGCATTTT
CDR3 protein: CSASQGVGQPQHF

D gene: TRBD2
J gene: TRBJ2-1
V gene: TRBV7-3
clone size: -
CDR3 DNA: TGTGCCACCTCCGGGCTAGCGGGGTTAAATGAGCAGTTCTTC
CDR3 protein: CATSGLAGLNEQFF

D gene: -
J gene: TRBJ2-7
V gene: TRBV5-1
clone size: many
CDR3 DNA: TGCGCCAGCAGCTTGGGAGGGCAGTTTTACGAGCAGTACTTC
CDR3 protein: CASSLGGQFYEQYF

D gene: -
J gene: TRBJ1-5
V gene: TRBV12-3/TRBV12-4
clone size: once
CDR3 DNA: TGTGCCAGCAGTTTAGAACGTCAGGCCCTCGGGCCCCAGCATTTT
CDR3 protein: CASSLERQALGPQHF

D gene: TRBD2
J gene: TRBJ2-1
V gene: TRBV6-5
clone size: -
CDR3 DNA: TGTGCCAGCAGTTATTCCGGCGGGGGGGCAGGTTACAATGAGCAGTTCTTC
CDR3 protein: CASSYSGGGAGYNEQFF

D gene: -
J gene: TRBJ1-1
V gene: TRBV5-1
clone size: -
CDR3 DNA: TGCGCCAGCACCTCGCAACAGGGCGGGGGGACTGAAGCTTTCTTT
CDR3 protein: CASTSQQGGGTEAFF

D gene: TRBD2
J gene: TRBJ2-1
V gene: TRBV20-1
clone size: many
CDR3 DNA: TGCAGTGCTACCGTTACTAGCGACTCCTACAATGAGCAGTTCTTC
CDR3 protein: CSATVTSDSYNEQFF

D gene: -
J gene: TRBJ2-1
V gene: TRBV4-2
clone size: many
CDR3 DNA: TGTGCCAGCAGCCCAAAGACTAATAGTGAGCAGTTCTTC
CDR3 protein: CASSPKTNSEQFF

D gene: -
J gene: TRBJ2-1
V gene: TRBV24-1
clone size: -
CDR3 DNA: TGTGCCACCAGTGGTGCGGGGGCCAGGGGAAATGAGCAGTTCTTC
CDR3 protein: CATSGAGARGNEQFF

D gene: -
J gene: TRBJ2-1
V gene: TRBV5-1
clone size: many
CDR3 DNA: TGCGCCAGCAGCTTGTTCGCACAGGGATACGGTGAGCAGTTCTTC
CDR3 protein: CASSLFAQGYGEQFF

D gene: TRBD1
J gene: TRBJ2-7
V gene: TRBV5-6
clone size: few
CDR3 DNA: TGTGCCAGCAGCAACTCCTGGACAGGGCGGACCTCCTACGAGCAGTACTTC
CDR3 protein: CASSNSWTGRTSYEQYF

D gene: -
J gene: TRBJ2-7
V gene: TRBV5-1
clone size: few
CDR3 DNA: TGCGCCAGCAGCTTATCGACCTTCTACGAGCAGTACTTC
CDR3 protein: CASSLSTFYEQYF

D gene: TRBD2
J gene: TRBJ2-7
V gene: TRBV5-1
clone size: few
CDR3 DNA: TGCGCCAGCAGCAGCGGGACTTCTCCCTACGAGCAGTACTTC
CDR3 protein: CASSSGTSPYEQYF

D gene: -
J gene: TRBJ1-3
V gene: TRBV18
clone size: few
CDR3 DNA: TGTGCCAGCTCACCACCGCCAGCCACCAGCTCTGGAAACACCATATATTTT
CDR3 protein: CASSPPPATSSGNTIYF

D gene: -
J gene: TRBJ2-2
V gene: TRBV7-9
clone size: once
CDR3 DNA: TGTGCCAGCAGCTTATTCAACTACGTCACCGGGGAGCTGTTTTTT
CDR3 protein: CASSLFNYVTGELFF

D gene: -
J gene: TRBJ1-3
V gene: TRBV5-5
clone size: many
CDR3 DNA: TGTGCCAGCAGCTTGGGCCTCTCTGGAAACACCATATATTTT
CDR3 protein: CASSLGLSGNTIYF

D gene: -
J gene: TRBJ1-2
V gene: TRBV18
clone size: -
CDR3 DNA: TGTGCCAGCTCACCGACGGAGAACTATGGCTACACCTTC
CDR3 protein: CASSPTENYGYTF

D gene: -
J gene: TRBJ1-2
V gene: TRBV5-1
clone size: -
CDR3 DNA: TGCGCCAGCAGCTTGGTTGTCGACTATGGCTACACCTTC
CDR3 protein: CASSLVVDYGYTF

D gene: TRBD1
J gene: TRBJ1-6
V gene: TRBV12-3/TRBV12-4
clone size: few
CDR3 DNA: TGTGCCAGCAGGGACAGGGGATATTCACCCCTCCACTTT
CDR3 protein: CASRDRGYSPLHF

D gene: -
J gene: TRBJ1-6
V gene: TRBV3-1
clone size: few
CDR3 DNA: TGTGCCAGCAGCCCGGGCGGGGGGCCCTATAATTCACCCCTCCACTTT
CDR3 protein: CASSPGGGPYNSPLHF

D gene: -
J gene: TRBJ1-5
V gene: TRBV16
clone size: -
CDR3 DNA: TGTGCCAGCAGCACAATTGACACAGGTAGCAATCAGCCCCAGCATTTT
CDR3 protein: CASSTIDTGSNQPQHF

D gene: -
J gene: TRBJ1-1
V gene: TRBV12-3/TRBV12-4
clone size: -
CDR3 DNA: TGTGCCAGCAGCCCCCGGGACGCTGGCCGGGGTACTGAAGCTTTCTTT
CDR3 protein: CASSPRDAGRGTEAFF

D gene: TRBD2
J gene: TRBJ2-1
V gene: TRBV9
clone size: -
CDR3 DNA: TGTGCCAGCAGCGTAGTGCCTAGCGGCCCTCAATACAATGAGCAGTTCTTC
CDR3 protein: CASSVVPSGPQYNEQFF

D gene: -
J gene: TRBJ1-2
V gene: TRBV5-1
clone size: few
CDR3 DNA: TGCGCCAGCAGCTTGGTTCCGGTGGCGAATTATGGCTACACCTTC
CDR3 protein: CASSLVPVANYGYTF

D gene: TRBD2
J gene: TRBJ2-1
V gene: TRBV10-1
clone size: many
CDR3 DNA: TGCGCCAGCAGTGGGACTAGCGGGGAGCAGTTCTTC
CDR3 protein: CASSGTSGEQFF

D gene: TRBD2
J gene: TRBJ2-1
V gene: TRBV5-1
clone size: -
CDR3 DNA: TGCGCCAGCTCCAAAACCGGGGGGGGGGCCATCAATGAGCAGTTCTTC
CDR3 protein: CASSKTGGGAINEQFF

D gene: TRBD1
J gene: TRBJ2-7
V gene: TRBV7-8
clone size: -
CDR3 DNA: TGTGCCAGCAGCTTCCGGGACAGGGACTACGAGCAGTACTTC
CDR3 protein: CASSFRDRDYEQYF

D gene: -
J gene: TRBJ2-3
V gene: TRBV4-1
clone size: many
CDR3 DNA: TGCGCCAGCAGCCACTCGCAGTTGGGCACAGATACGCAGTATTTT
CDR3 protein: CASSHSQLGTDTQYF

D gene: -
J gene: TRBJ1-4
V gene: TRBV11-2
clone size: few
CDR3 DNA: TGTGCCAGCAGCTTGGTCGTCGGTAGGGGCCCTAATGAAAAACTGTTTTTT
CDR3 protein: CASSLVVGRGPNEKLFF